Included here is one TCR beta chain sequence, with context. Its antigen remains unidentified. Germline V gene data show CDR1 as MGHRA and CDR2 as YSYEKL. Trimming left V 2 bases short and J 0 bases short, with 10 bases between. The CDR3 spans 15 residues. The data were taken from a study of cytomegalovirus exposure and HLA in healthy donors. Study overall: In a previous analysis, some 110 million unique TCR beta sequences were found from 150 million to 200 million T cells.

The PCR contained 60 Vbeta and 13 Jbeta primers. Data came from immunoSEQ multiplex PCR; TCRdb stores just in-frame clones and leaves some out. This listing includes around 26,000 clones. The study, taken as a whole, reports: Later analysis demonstrated an association between a missense DCLRE1C variant and TCR beta V- and J-gene trimming. An analysis was carried out at a later point. It showed that HLA-associated TCR beta chains were more clonally expanded than equally common non-associated chains. Accounts indicate the classifier identified cytomegalovirus status with strong specificity and sensitivity.

The chain uses TRBV4-1 and TRBJ2-5; D remains ambiguous. Material for sequencing was PBMCs. The origin of this receptor is a male donor in good health and CMV-seropositive. CDR3 residues: CASSQFWLYQETQYF. The CDR3 nucleotides are TGCGCCAGCAGCCAATTTTGGCTGTACCAAGAGACCCAGTACTTC.